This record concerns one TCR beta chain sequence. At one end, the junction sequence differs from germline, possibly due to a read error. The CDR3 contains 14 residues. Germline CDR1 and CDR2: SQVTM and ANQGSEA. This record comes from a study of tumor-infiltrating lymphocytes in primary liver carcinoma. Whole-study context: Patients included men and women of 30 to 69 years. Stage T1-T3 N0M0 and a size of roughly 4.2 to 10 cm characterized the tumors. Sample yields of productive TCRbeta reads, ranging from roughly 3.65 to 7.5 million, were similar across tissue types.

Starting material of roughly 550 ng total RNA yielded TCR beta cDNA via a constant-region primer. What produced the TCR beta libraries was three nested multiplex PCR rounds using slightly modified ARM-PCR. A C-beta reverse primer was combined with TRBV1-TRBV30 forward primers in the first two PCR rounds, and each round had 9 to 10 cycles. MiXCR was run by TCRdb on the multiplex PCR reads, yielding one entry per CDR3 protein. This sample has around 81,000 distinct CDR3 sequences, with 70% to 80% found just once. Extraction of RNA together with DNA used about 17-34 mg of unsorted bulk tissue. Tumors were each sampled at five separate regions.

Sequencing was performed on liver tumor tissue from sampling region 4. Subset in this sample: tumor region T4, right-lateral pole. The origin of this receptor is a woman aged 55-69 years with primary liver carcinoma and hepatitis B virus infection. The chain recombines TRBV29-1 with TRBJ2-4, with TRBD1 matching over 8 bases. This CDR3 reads CSVWTGTQGNIQHF. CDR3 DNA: TGCAGCGTTTGGACAGGGACACAGGGAAACATTCAGCACTTC.